The clone carrying this TCR beta chain was seen a single time. The V end lost 11 bases, the J end lost 1 base, and 9 bases lay between the germline ends. The CDR3 runs 11 residues. Germline loops: CDR1 SGHAT, CDR2 FQNNGV. These data belong to a study of T cell changes during pregnancy in multiple sclerosis. Generated by immunoSEQ multiplex PCR, the TCRdb table keeps only in-frame clones and is missing some. The table lists 69,000 or so clones, around 92% of them singletons, with roughly 2% in the top ten. The chain carries TRBV11-2 and TRBJ2-7; D is unclear. The origin of this receptor is a female donor in good health, enrolled as a control in a pregnancy study. Sequences were derived from peripheral blood, sampled in the third trimester of pregnancy. This CDR3 is CAVRFSYEQYF. CDR3 coding DNA: TGTGCCGTCCGGTTTTCCTACGAGCAGTACTTC.